Each of the 18 T cell receptor beta chains below was sequenced from the same sample in a study of OX40 agonist ivuxolimab in advanced cancers. Using immunoSEQ multiplex PCR, the repertoire was profiled, and TCRdb retains in-frame clones only, with some absent. The sample lists 25,000 to 30,000 clones, around 87% seen once, with approximately 19% in the top ten. The starting material was CD4+ or CD8+ T cells sorted from blood, obtained in a trial of the OX40 agonist ivuxolimab. These receptors all stem from an adult with an advanced solid tumor such as melanoma, head and neck, liver or kidney cancer.

The genes are TRBV5-5 and TRBJ2-2; D is unresolved. CDR3 length equals 13 residues. CDR1 and CDR2 from the germline V gene are SGHKS and YYEKEE (reference sequence). V lost 4 bases to trimming and J lost 7 bases, with 11 bases between them. This CDR3 reads CASSPSGRGELFF. CDR3 in DNA: TGTGCCAGCAGCCCAAGTGGACGCGGGGAGCTGTTTTTT.

This clone was picked up one time. The chain is built from TRBV4-1 and TRBJ2-1; D unclear. CDR1 MGHRA and CDR2 YSYEKL come from the germline V gene. V was cut by 3 bases and J by 3 bases, with 12 bases left in between. The CDR3 runs 15 residues. The CDR3 reads CASSHLRTGYNEQFF. CDR3 nucleotide sequence: TGCGCCAGCAGCCACCTCCGGACGGGCTACAATGAGCAGTTCTTC.

This chain joins TRBV11-3 and TRBJ2-3; D unclear. Trimming pared 4 bases from V and 7 bases from J, leaving 12 bases between. Germline V gives CDR1 SGHNT, CDR2 YENEEA. CDR3 length: 13 residues. The CDR3 region has the DNA TGTGCCAGCAGCTCAAGATTAAAGAATACGCAGTATTTT. Translating it yields CASSSRLKNTQYF.

The CDR3: CASSGGDVVAEAFF. The CDR3 nucleotides are TGTGCCAGCAGTGGGGGGGACGTTGTAGCTGAAGCTTTCTTT. V is TRBV6-6 and J is TRBJ1-1; a possible D gene is TRBD1 (5 bases). This CDR3 comprises 14 residues. V lost 5 bases to trimming and J lost 6 bases, with 16 bases between them. The germline V gene has CDR1 MNHNY and CDR2 SVGAGI (reference sequence).

A few counts support this clone. The V gene is TRBV28, the J gene TRBJ1-1, with D perhaps TRBD1 (6 bases). Germline CDR1 is MDHEN and CDR2 is SYDVKM. V lost 8 bases to trimming and J lost 5 bases, with 27 bases between them. The CDR3 spans 17 residues. The DNA of the CDR3 is TGTGCCAGCCTCTCCCCAGGGGCAGGGGTGACGGGGACTGAAGCTTTCTTT. Translating gives CASLSPGAGVTGTEAFF. The full variable domain, in which reference TRBV28 and TRBJ1-1 provide the parts outside the CDR3, is DVKVTQSSRYLVKRTGEKVFLECVQDMDHENMFWYRQDPGLGLRLIYFSYDVKMKEKGDIPEGYSVSREKKERFSLILESASTNQTSMYLCASLSPGAGVTGTEAFFGQGTRLTVV.

This chain uses TRBV4-3 with TRBJ2-6; 7 bases are shared with TRBD2. The trim removed 3 bases at V and 0 bases at J, leaving 11 bases unmatched. Per the germline V gene, CDR1 is LGHNA and CDR2 is YSLEER. CDR3 length: 19 amino acids. The CDR3, as DNA: TGCGCCAGCAGCCAGGCCGTCGGGGGGACCACCTCTGGGGCCAACGTCCTGACTTTC. Encoded protein: CASSQAVGGTTSGANVLTF.

The CDR3 region has the DNA TGTGCCAGCAGCCAAAATCTCGCCGGGACTAGCGGGGGGGCGTCAACAGATACGCAGTATTTT. Translated, it gives CASSQNLAGTSGGASTDTQYF. The chain joins TRBV4-2 to TRBJ2-3, with 16 bases aligning to TRBD2. This CDR3 comprises 21 residues. With V trimmed by 2 bases and J by 3 bases, 14 bases remained unmatched. Per the germline V gene, CDR1 is LGHNA and CDR2 is YNFKEQ.

This chain connects TRBV7-6 to TRBJ1-5; no clear D. Germline CDR1 is SGHVS and CDR2 is FNYEAQ. The CDR3 loop spans 13 amino acids. The V gene lost 6 bases and the J gene lost 7 bases, with 13 bases spanning the gap. The CDR3 nucleotides are TGTGCCAGCAGTTCCGATTCGGGCCAGCCCCAGCATTTT. This codes for CASSSDSGQPQHF.

V usage is TRBV4-3 and J usage is TRBJ1-2; D unresolved. CDR3 length: 14 residues. The germline gives CDR1 LGHNA, CDR2 YSLEER. V was cut by 5 bases and J by 3 bases, with 13 bases left in between. CDR3 in amino acids: CASSWSPSDYGYTF. The CDR3 region has the DNA TGCGCCAGCAGCTGGTCCCCTTCAGACTATGGCTACACCTTC.

The chain recombines TRBV7-9 with TRBJ1-2; D call uncertain. The CDR3 loop spans 16 amino acids. In germline, CDR1 is SEHNR, CDR2 FQNEAQ (reference sequence). V shed 0 bases and J shed 0 bases, with 11 bases lying between them. The CDR3 is CASSLANLPANYGYTF. CDR3 DNA sequence: TGTGCCAGCAGCTTAGCGAACCTACCAGCTAACTATGGCTACACCTTC.

V usage is TRBV28 and J usage is TRBJ2-7, with 7 bases fitting TRBD2. The junction had 5 bases not matched to a gene; V was cut back by 8 bases and J by 4 bases. Germline assignment: CDR1 MDHEN and CDR2 SYDVKM. This CDR3 contains 12 residues. CDR3 DNA sequence: TGTGCCAGCGCGACTAGCCGGTACGAGCAGTACTTC. It translates to CASATSRYEQYF.

J is TRBJ1-1 and V is TRBV11-2; D is perhaps TRBD1 (6 bases). This CDR3 region has 14 residues. Trimming shortened V by 4 bases and J by 3 bases, and 12 bases separated the two germline ends. Germline-derived CDR1 and CDR2 are SGHAT and FQNNGV. Here the CDR3 reads CASSSQGYDTEAFF. The CDR3 DNA sequence: TGTGCCAGCAGCTCCCAGGGGTACGACACTGAAGCTTTCTTT.

This clone was recorded a few times. J is TRBJ1-2 and V is TRBV5-4; D unclear. Germline lookup yields CDR1 SGHNT and CDR2 YYREEE (reference sequence). The CDR3 has 14 amino acids. V gave up 0 bases and J gave up 2 bases, with 8 bases separating them. CDR3 region: CASSLDRGNYGYTF. Here the CDR3 DNA reads TGTGCCAGCAGCTTGGACCGGGGAAACTATGGCTACACCTTC. The whole variable domain, remainder taken from reference TRBV5-4 and TRBJ1-2, is ETGVTQSPTHLIKTRGQQVTLRCSSQSGHNTVSWYQQALGQGPQFIFQYYREEENGRGNFPPRFSGLQFPNYSSELNVNALELDDSALYLCASSLDRGNYGYTFGSGTRLTVV.

V and J are TRBV7-2 and TRBJ2-5, with 12 nucleotides matching TRBD2. Germline V gives CDR1 SGHTA, CDR2 FQGNSA. This CDR3 has 18 amino acids. The V segment lost 2 bases and the J segment 4 bases; nucleotides outside the gene matches: 11. DNA for the CDR3: TGTGCCAGCAGCTTATATTATGCTAGCGGGGGGGCTCTAGAGACCCAGTACTTC. It specifies CASSLYYASGGALETQYF.

The V and J genes are TRBV5-1 and TRBJ1-4; D uncertain. Trimming removed 0 bases from V and 5 bases from J, with 8 bases in between. CDR3 size: 14 residues. CDR1 SGHRS and CDR2 YFSETQ come from the germline V gene. CDR3 DNA: TGCGCCAGCAGCTTGGGGCCGGGAAATGAAAAACTGTTTTTT. Its translation is CASSLGPGNEKLFF.

This rearrangement joins TRBV19 to TRBJ1-1; no clear D. Germline V gives CDR1 LNHDA, CDR2 SQIVND (reference sequence). This CDR3 is 16 amino acids long. With 5 bases removed from V and 0 bases from J, the gap between germline ends came to 16 bases. This CDR3 reads CASSPPTFDLNTEAFF. The CDR3 DNA sequence: TGTGCCAGTAGTCCCCCTACCTTTGACCTGAACACTGAAGCTTTCTTT.

The V gene is TRBV7-3, the J gene TRBJ1-5; D gene uncertain. Trimming took off 0 bases at V and 5 bases at J, with 14 bases between the two ends. CDR3 length: 16 residues. CDR1 SGHTA and CDR2 FQGTGA come from the germline V gene. CDR3 loop: CASSLTQGPRDQPQHF. Written as DNA, the CDR3 is TGTGCCAGCAGCTTAACACAAGGCCCGCGGGATCAGCCCCAGCATTTT.

This chain links TRBV9 with TRBJ2-1, with TRBD1 identical over 9 bases. From germline, CDR1 is SGDLS and CDR2 YYNGEE. This CDR3 comprises 18 residues. V lost 0 bases and J lost 0; bases outside the gene matches: 7. The CDR3 DNA reads as TGTGCCAGCAGCGTAGTGGGCGGGACAGGGAGCTCCTACAATGAGCAGTTCTTC. It specifies CASSVVGGTGSSYNEQFF.